This T cell receptor beta chain was sequenced during a study of T cells in Graves' hyperthyroidism and ophthalmopathy. It was RNA transcripts that yielded the amplified TCR beta CDR3 regions. During a first-round RT-PCR of the TCR CDR3, the HTBI primer set was used. TCRdb re-called the multiplex PCR reads with MiXCR, one entry per CDR3 protein. The sample consists of under 650,000 distinct CDR3 sequences, roughly 16% of them appearing once. An absence of ophthalmopathy progression within 18 months meant stable Graves' hyperthyroidism. PBMCs were derived from about 10 ml fresh peripheral blood. Findings and limits, study-wide: Most expanded thyroid clonotypes above 0.001 also appeared in blood.

Germline loops: CDR1 MDHEN, CDR2 SYDVKM. Trimming shortened V by 2 bases and J by 4 bases, and 14 bases separated the two germline ends. This CDR3 comprises 15 residues. This clonotype was detected ten times or more. Its antigen is not known. Source material: blood. This clonotype was obtained from a woman in her 30s with Graves' hyperthyroidism. The V gene is TRBV28, the J gene TRBJ1-2, with D unclear. The CDR3 DNA sequence: TGTGCCAGCAGTTTAGTGTGGCAGGCCACCTATGGCTACACCTTC. Its protein product is CASSLVWQATYGYTF.